A single sample is the source of the 25 T cell receptor beta chains below, sequenced in a study of cytotoxic CD8 clonotypes in ibrutinib-treated CLL. The table came from immunoSEQ multiplex PCR; TCRdb's copy has only in-frame clones and leaves some out. In the table there are 150,000 or so clones, less than 85% of which are singletons. This specimen was PBMCs, taken after 24 months of ibrutinib treatment. All receptors derive from a human donor with chronic lymphocytic leukemia.

V and J are TRBV19 and TRBJ1-6; no clear D gene. CDR3 size: 12 residues. CDR1 is LNHDA, CDR2 SQIVND, per germline (reference sequence). The V and J ends lost 0 bases and 8 bases respectively, with 2 bases between them. This CDR3 reads CASSIEDSPLHF. The CDR3 coding sequence is TGTGCCAGTAGTATAGAGGATTCACCCCTCCACTTT. Using reference TRBV19 and TRBJ1-6 for the parts outside the CDR3, the full variable domain is DGGITQSPKYLFRKEGQNVTLSCEQNLNHDAMYWYRQDPGQGLRLIYYSQIVNDFQKGDIAEGYSVSREKKESFPLTVTSAQKNPTAFYLCASSIEDSPLHFGNGTRLTVT.

The CDR3 coding sequence is TGTGCCAGCAGCCGATCGGGGACAGGGCACTACGAGCAGTACTTC. Protein sequence: CASSRSGTGHYEQYF. The genes are TRBV7-8 and TRBJ2-7; 9 bases line up with TRBD1. This CDR3 region has 15 residues. The germline V gene has CDR1 SGHVS and CDR2 FQNEAQ. Unmatched junction bases numbered 8, after V lost 5 bases and J lost 3 bases.

The V gene is TRBV6-5, the J gene TRBJ2-5; 8 bases map to TRBD1. The V segment lost 6 bases and the J segment 4 bases; nucleotides outside the gene matches: 10. CDR3 size: 15 residues. Germline CDR1 and CDR2: MNHEY and SVGAGI. The CDR3 loop reads CASSRNRGTTETQYF. The DNA for the CDR3 is TGTGCCAGCAGCCGCAACAGGGGGACCACAGAGACCCAGTACTTC.

A single count supports this clone. The chain is built from TRBV4-3 and TRBJ2-1; 8 nucleotides agree with TRBD1. The length of the CDR3 is 15 residues. Germline V gene sequence: CDR1 LGHNA, CDR2 YSLEER. With V trimmed by 5 bases and J by 2 bases, 5 bases remained unmatched. CDR3 DNA sequence: TGCGCCAGCAGCTATAAACAGGGGGCCTACAATGAGCAGTTCTTC. Translated, it gives CASSYKQGAYNEQFF.

The rearrangement links TRBV5-1 to TRBJ1-1, with 8 bases matching TRBD1. Trimming cost V 5 bases and J 5 bases; bases outside gene matches: 14. The length of the CDR3 is 16 residues. CDR1 and CDR2 from the germline V gene are SGHRS and YFSETQ. The CDR3 region has the DNA TGCGCCAGCAGTTCTCACCGACAGGGGAGGGGGACTGAAGCTTTCTTT. As protein: CASSSHRQGRGTEAFF.

The chain couples TRBV19 to TRBJ1-1; tentatively, D is TRBD1 (5 bases). The CDR3 is made up of 15 amino acids. V gave up 3 bases and J gave up 4 bases, with 15 bases separating them. Per germline, CDR1 LNHDA and CDR2 SQIVND (reference sequence). The CDR3 region is CASSIKSAGFTEAFF. The CDR3, as DNA: TGTGCCAGTAGTATTAAATCGGCAGGGTTCACTGAAGCTTTCTTT.

This sequence joins TRBV4-1 and TRBJ1-1, with D hard to call. The CDR3 contains 18 residues. The germline gives CDR1 MGHRA, CDR2 YSYEKL. The V end was cut by 4 bases, the J end by 0 bases, with 21 bases between. Here the CDR3 DNA reads TGCGCCAGCAGCCGTAGATCCGCTTCTCCTCTCATGAACACTGAAGCTTTCTTT. It translates to CASSRRSASPLMNTEAFF.

J is TRBJ1-5 and V is TRBV12-5; weak D call: TRBD1 (6 bases). This CDR3 has 17 residues. CDR1 is LGHNT, CDR2 FRNRAP, per germline. Trimming shortened V by 0 bases and J by 0 bases, and 12 bases separated the two germline ends. The CDR3 protein is CASGLVPGANSNQPQHF. The CDR3 region has the DNA TGTGCTAGTGGTTTGGTACCAGGGGCAAATAGCAATCAGCCCCAGCATTTT.

The chain uses TRBV7-2 and TRBJ2-3; D might be TRBD1 or TRBD2, each matching 6 bases. CDR3 length: 15 amino acids. In germline, CDR1 is SGHTA, CDR2 FQGNSA. V shed 5 bases and J shed 1 base, with 13 bases lying between them. CDR3: CASSPEGGRTDTQYF. DNA for the CDR3: TGTGCCAGCAGCCCGGAAGGGGGGCGCACAGATACGCAGTATTTT.

This clone came up once. The rearrangement links TRBV7-3 to TRBJ1-1, with TRBD1 as a possible D gene (5 bases). CDR1 SGHTA and CDR2 FQGTGA come from the germline V gene. Trimming left V 5 bases short and J 5 bases short, with 18 bases between. This CDR3 has 15 residues. In DNA form, the CDR3 reads TGTGCCAGCAGCCCCCTCGGGGGGTTGGGGACTGAAGCTTTCTTT. This codes for CASSPLGGLGTEAFF. The whole variable domain, filled in from reference TRBV7-3 and TRBJ1-1, reads GAGVSQTPSNKVTEKGKYVELRCDPISGHTALYWYRQSLGQGPEFLIYFQGTGAADDSGLPNDRFFAVRPEGSVSTLKIQRTERGDSAVYLCASSPLGGLGTEAFFGQGTRLTVV.

The DNA for the CDR3 is TGTGCCAGCAGTTTTACAGGGATCCATAATTCACCCCTCCACTTT. Protein: CASSFTGIHNSPLHF. This chain joins TRBV27 and TRBJ1-6, with a possible D match to TRBD1 (6 bases). There are 15 residues in the CDR3. Trimming shortened V by 3 bases and J by 5 bases, and 11 bases separated the two germline ends. The germline CDR1 and CDR2 sequences are MNHEY and SMNVEV (reference sequence).

V is TRBV28 and J is TRBJ2-6, with 8 bases aligning to TRBD1. This CDR3 is built from 15 residues. Losses at the gene ends were 8 bases for V and 2 bases for J; bases not matched to a gene: 5. Germline values: CDR1 MDHEN, CDR2 SYDVKM. CDR3 nucleotide sequence: TGTGCCAGCCAGGGACAGGTGGCTGGGGCCAACGTCCTGACTTTC. Residues: CASQGQVAGANVLTF.

The V and J genes are TRBV30 and TRBJ1-5, with D possibly TRBD1 on 6 matching bases. The ends were cut back, 0 bases at V and 7 bases at J, with 10 bases in the middle. CDR3 length: 13 residues. Germline CDR1 is GTSNPN and CDR2 is SVGIG (reference sequence). CDR3 nucleotides: TGTGCCTGGAGTGTAAGGGGGGACCAGCCCCAGCATTTT. This sequence encodes CAWSVRGDQPQHF.

The rearrangement joins TRBV7-2 to TRBJ1-1; 7 bases are a match to TRBD1. Germline CDR1 SGHTA, CDR2 FQGNSA. CDR3 length equals 14 residues. The J segment lost 2 bases and the V segment lost 3 bases, leaving 3 bases of the junction unmatched. The CDR3 loop is CASSLGTANTEAFF. CDR3 nucleotides: TGTGCCAGCAGCTTGGGGACAGCTAACACTGAAGCTTTCTTT. Full variable domain (outside the CDR3, taken from reference TRBV7-2 and TRBJ1-1): GAGVSQSPSNKVTEKGKDVELRCDPISGHTALYWYRQSLGQGLEFLIYFQGNSAPDKSGLPSDRFSAERTGGSVSTLTIQRTQQEDSAVYLCASSLGTANTEAFFGQGTRLTVV.

The table lists this clone with many counts. This chain links TRBV7-2 with TRBJ1-2; 8 nucleotides match TRBD1. Germline CDR1 reads SGHTA; CDR2 reads FQGNSA. The CDR3 is 13 residues long. V gave up 2 bases and J gave up 8 bases; unmatched junction bases: 4. CDR3 nucleotides: TGTGCCAGCAGCTTACAGACAGGGGACGGCTACACCTTC. Translating it yields CASSLQTGDGYTF.

The J gene is TRBJ1-2, the V gene TRBV7-9, with 7 bases that match TRBD1. The CDR3 has 19 amino acids. J was trimmed by 5 bases and V by 4 bases; bases with no gene match: 22. Germline CDR1 and CDR2: SEHNR and FQNEAQ (reference sequence). As DNA, the CDR3 is TGTGCCAGCAGCTCAATCGTGGGACAGAGACTGTCGGTCCTATATGGCTACACCTTC. Its protein is CASSSIVGQRLSVLYGYTF.

V usage is TRBV7-2 and J usage is TRBJ2-2; a possible D gene is TRBD1 (6 bases). V lost 5 bases to trimming and J lost 2 bases, with 9 bases between them. The CDR3 runs to 14 residues. Germline assignment: CDR1 SGHTA and CDR2 FQGNSA. The CDR3 spells CASSLGHNTGELFF. The CDR3 DNA sequence: TGTGCCAGCAGCCTGGGACATAACACCGGGGAGCTGTTTTTT. Together with reference TRBV7-2 and TRBJ2-2, the CDR3 gives the full variable domain: GAGVSQSPSNKVTEKGKDVELRCDPISGHTALYWYRQSLGQGLEFLIYFQGNSAPDKSGLPSDRFSAERTGGSVSTLTIQRTQQEDSAVYLCASSLGHNTGELFFGEGSRLTVL.

This chain uses TRBV7-4 with TRBJ2-7; 9 nucleotides align to TRBD1. This CDR3 is 14 amino acids long. Trimming cost V 6 bases and J 2 bases; bases outside gene matches: 5. Germline CDR1 is SGHVT and CDR2 is SQSDAQ. In DNA form, the CDR3 reads TGTGCCAGCAGTAGCGACAGGGGGGCCTACGAGCAGTACTTC. This sequence encodes CASSSDRGAYEQYF.

The V gene is TRBV4-2, the J gene TRBJ2-2, with D perhaps TRBD2 (6 bases). Germline-derived CDR1 and CDR2 are LGHNA and YNFKEQ. Trimming removed 0 bases from V and 1 base from J, with 15 bases in between. The length of the CDR3 is 18 residues. Here the CDR3 DNA reads TGTGCCAGCAGCCAAGAGCGGGGAAAAAGTCGGAACACCGGGGAGCTGTTTTTT. Protein sequence: CASSQERGKSRNTGELFF.

This clone appeared a single time. Other nucleotide sequences in the sample specify the same CDR3. The chain carries TRBV5-4 and TRBJ2-3, with 9 bases fitting TRBD2. This CDR3 comprises 16 residues. Germline V gene lookup returns CDR1 SGHNT and CDR2 YYREEE (reference sequence). With V trimmed by 1 base and J by 0 bases, 3 bases remained unmatched. The CDR3 nucleotides are TGTGCCAGCAGCTTGAGGCTAGCGGGGAGCACAGATACGCAGTATTTT. This sequence encodes CASSLRLAGSTDTQYF.

This chain joins TRBV18 and TRBJ1-1; 7 bases fit TRBD1. This CDR3 region has 15 residues. V lost 3 bases, J lost 1 base, and 5 bases stayed unmatched. The germline CDR1 and CDR2 sequences are KGHSH and LQKENI. CDR3 amino acids: CASSPRTGPNTEAFF. The CDR3 DNA reads TGTGCCAGCTCACCGAGGACAGGACCGAACACTGAAGCTTTCTTT.

This chain links TRBV4-3 with TRBJ2-3; D not certain. Germline assignment: CDR1 LGHNA and CDR2 YSLEER. V gave up 0 bases and J gave up 6 bases, with 7 bases separating them. The CDR3 is made up of 13 amino acids. The CDR3 bases are TGCGCCAGCAGCCAAGATTTTCAGGATACGCAGTATTTT. The encoded protein is CASSQDFQDTQYF.

This chain connects TRBV5-1 to TRBJ2-3; D unclear. This CDR3 has 16 residues. Germline loops: CDR1 SGHRS, CDR2 YFSETQ. Trimming cost V 0 bases and J 0 bases, with 11 bases left between them. CDR3 nucleotides: TGCGCCAGCAGCTTGGGGCTTCACAGTAGCACAGATACGCAGTATTTT. Residues: CASSLGLHSSTDTQYF.

The rearrangement joins TRBV6-5 to TRBJ1-2; D is unclear. This CDR3 has 13 amino acids. V lost 0 bases to trimming and J lost 4 bases, with 6 bases between them. Germline V gene sequence: CDR1 MNHEY, CDR2 SVGAGI. The CDR3 coding sequence is TGTGCCAGCAGTTACTCGACCCTCTATGGCTACACCTTC. As protein: CASSYSTLYGYTF.

V usage is TRBV28 and J usage is TRBJ1-5; 8 bases map to TRBD1. With 5 bases clipped from V and 3 bases from J, the junction kept 6 bases outside the gene matches. In germline, CDR1 is MDHEN, CDR2 SYDVKM. The length of the CDR3 is 15 residues. CDR3 DNA: TGTGCCAGCAGTGGGGACAGGACGAACAATCAGCCCCAGCATTTT. This encodes CASSGDRTNNQPQHF. The full variable domain, its missing parts supplied by reference TRBV28 and TRBJ1-5, is DVKVTQSSRYLVKRTGEKVFLECVQDMDHENMFWYRQDPGLGLRLIYFSYDVKMKEKGDIPEGYSVSREKKERFSLILESASTNQTSMYLCASSGDRTNNQPQHFGDGTRLSIL.